Listed here are 28 T cell receptor beta chains from one sample, sequenced in a study of Tregs in tolerant kidney transplant recipients. Data came from immunoSEQ multiplex PCR; TCRdb stores just in-frame clones and leaves some out. Of some 250,000 clones in the sample, 80% to 85% were seen once. The specimen was CD4+ T cells from blood. These receptor sequences come from a human donor in good health.

Note on this clone: The junction and the germline gene differ at one end; a read error may be behind it. The chain links TRBV6-5 to TRBJ1-6; D is unclear. Germline V lookup: CDR1 MNHEY, CDR2 SVGAGI. This CDR3 has 13 residues. CDR3 sequence (DNA): TGTGCCAGCAGTTCCCGCGTCATGTCACCCCCCCACTTT. Its translation: CASSSRVMSPPHF.

In this sample, this clone turned up once. The genes are TRBV6-5 and TRBJ1-1, with 8 bases that match TRBD1. The CDR3 totals 15 residues. CDR1 MNHEY and CDR2 SVGAGI come from the germline V gene. V was clipped by 3 bases and J by 5 bases; unmatched bases: 8. CDR3 sequence (DNA): TGTGCCAGCAGTTATGGGACAGGCGTGGGGACTGAAGCTTTCTTT. Translated, it gives CASSYGTGVGTEAFF.

This sequence joins TRBV5-1 and TRBJ1-4; unclear D gene. Trimming left V 0 bases short and J 6 bases short, with 9 bases between. Germline loops: CDR1 SGHRS, CDR2 YFSETQ. The CDR3 runs to 14 residues. In nucleotides, the CDR3 is TGCGCCAGCAGCTTGGGGCAGGCCCATGAAAAACTGTTTTTT. Amino acids: CASSLGQAHEKLFF.

This clone was seen just once. The chain uses TRBV18 and TRBJ2-7, with D possibly being TRBD1 (6 bases). Germline assignment: CDR1 KGHSH and CDR2 LQKENI. Deletions cut 3 bases from V and 4 bases from J, with 16 bases between. The length of the CDR3 is 15 residues. CDR3 sequence reads: CASSPAGVPGYEQYF. The CDR3 DNA reads TGTGCCAGCTCACCTGCAGGGGTCCCTGGGTACGAGCAGTACTTC.

The chain employs TRBV5-1 and TRBJ2-3, with D unclear. CDR3 size: 16 residues. Germline V gene sequence: CDR1 SGHRS, CDR2 YFSETQ. With 0 bases removed from V and 0 bases from J, the gap between germline ends came to 11 bases. CDR3 loop: CASSLDSRYSTDTQYF. The CDR3 DNA reads as TGCGCCAGCAGCTTGGACAGCCGCTATAGCACAGATACGCAGTATTTT.

This clone showed up just a few times. The V gene is TRBV5-1, the J gene TRBJ1-1; D ambiguous. The CDR3 consists of 15 residues. Germline assignment: CDR1 SGHRS and CDR2 YFSETQ. The germline V and J ends were trimmed by 1 base and 1 base, with 11 bases remaining between them. CDR3: CASSLWGGTNTEAFF. Here the CDR3 DNA reads TGCGCCAGCAGCTTGTGGGGAGGCACGAACACTGAAGCTTTCTTT.

The gene calls are TRBV6-5 and TRBJ2-5; TRBD2 agrees at 8 bases. The CDR3 is made up of 15 amino acids. The V gene end was trimmed by 2 bases and the J gene end by 1 base; junction bases not matched to a gene: 3. From germline, CDR1 is MNHEY and CDR2 SVGAGI. The CDR3 is CASSYLAGRQETQYF. For the CDR3, the DNA is TGTGCCAGCAGTTACCTAGCGGGCCGCCAAGAGACCCAGTACTTC.

The J gene is TRBJ1-3, the V gene TRBV5-4; D is possibly TRBD1 (5 bases). Germline loops: CDR1 SGHNT, CDR2 YYREEE (reference sequence). The CDR3 runs 17 residues. V was clipped by 1 base and J by 0 bases, with 14 bases between them. The CDR3 DNA sequence: TGTGCCAGCAGCTTGCAGGGCCGGGTGGCCTCTGGAAACACCATATATTTT. This sequence encodes CASSLQGRVASGNTIYF.

The V call is TRBV10-2, the J call TRBJ2-7; D remains ambiguous. V was clipped by 6 bases and J by 7 bases, with 19 bases between them. CDR3 size: 14 residues. Germline V gene lookup returns CDR1 WSHSY and CDR2 SAAADI. As DNA, the CDR3 is TGCGCCAGCAGCCTTTCAATCACCGGGCGGGAGCAGTACTTC. Translating gives CASSLSITGREQYF.

DNA of the CDR3: TGTGCCATCAGTGGGGGGGACAGAACTAACTATGGCTACACCTTC. Translating it yields CAISGGDRTNYGYTF. This chain uses TRBV10-3 with TRBJ1-2, with 7 positions matching TRBD1. The ends lost 4 bases at V and 0 bases at J; junction bases unmatched: 5. The CDR3 is made up of 15 amino acids. CDR1 ENHRY and CDR2 SYGVKD come from the germline V gene.

The chain joins TRBV2 to TRBJ2-1; weak D call: TRBD2 (7 bases). CDR3 size: 14 residues. The V gene lost 7 bases and the J gene lost 3 bases, with 13 bases spanning the gap. Germline V CDR1 and CDR2: SNHLY, FYNNEI. CDR3 loop: CASKGEGYYNEQFF. CDR3 DNA: TGTGCCAGCAAGGGGGAGGGCTACTACAATGAGCAGTTCTTC. Using reference TRBV2 and TRBJ2-1 for the parts outside the CDR3, the full variable domain is EPEVTQTPSHQVTQMGQEVILRCVPISNHLYFYWYRQILGQKVEFLVSFYNNEISEKSEIFDDQFSVERPDGSNFTLKIRSTKLEDSAMYFCASKGEGYYNEQFFGPGTRLTVL.

Details on this clone: The same CDR3 is also encoded by other DNA sequences in this sample. CDR3 protein: CASSFGTGILTGDEQYF. CDR3 in DNA: TGCGCCAGCAGCTTCGGGACAGGGATTTTAACAGGCGACGAGCAGTACTTC. The J gene is TRBJ2-7, the V gene TRBV5-1; TRBD1 matches 9 bases. Germline V gives CDR1 SGHRS, CDR2 YFSETQ. Trimming removed 2 bases from V and 5 bases from J; junction bases left unmatched: 14. The CDR3 loop spans 17 amino acids.

The chain joins TRBV9 to TRBJ1-1; no definite D call. Trimming shortened V by 4 bases and J by 3 bases, and 19 bases separated the two germline ends. Germline V gives CDR1 SGDLS, CDR2 YYNGEE. The CDR3 runs 16 residues. The CDR3 sequence: CASSHRSAGLDTEAFF. The DNA for the CDR3 is TGTGCCAGCAGCCATCGCTCGGCCGGTTTGGACACTGAAGCTTTCTTT.

A note on this clone: The junction differs from germline at one of its ends, possibly a read error. V is TRBV7-8 and J is TRBJ2-5; TRBD2 matches at 11 bases. Germline V gene sequence: CDR1 SGHVS, CDR2 FQNEAQ. CDR3 length: 15 amino acids. The CDR3 DNA reads as TGTGCCAGCAGCCCCATAGCGGGGGGGCAGGAGATCCAGTACTTC. Translated, it gives CASSPIAGGQEIQYF. The full variable domain, in which reference TRBV7-8 and TRBJ2-5 provide the parts outside the CDR3, is GAGVSQSPRYKVAKRGQDVALRCDPISGHVSLFWYQQALGQGPEFLTYFQNEAQLDKSGLPSDRFFAERPEGSVSTLKIQRTQQEDSAVYLCASSPIAGGQEIQYFGPGTRLLVL.

The chain employs TRBV30 and TRBJ1-5; no firm D call. This CDR3 contains 12 residues. Germline lookup yields CDR1 GTSNPN and CDR2 SVGIG (reference sequence). V was pared by 3 bases and J by 6 bases, with 9 bases between. In DNA, the CDR3 is TGTGCCTGGAGCCCGCCGTTTCAGCCCCAGCATTTT. Residues: CAWSPPFQPQHF.

Comments on this clone: Mismatch with germline at one junction end may stem from a read error. V usage is TRBV6-5 and J usage is TRBJ2-5; either TRBD1 or TRBD2 may supply D (5 bases each). The V gene's germline CDR1 is MNHEY and CDR2 SVGAGI. The CDR3 consists of 13 residues. The CDR3 DNA reads as TGTGCCAGCAGTTACTCGGGACGGACTCCTCACCACTTC. Translated, it gives CASSYSGRTPHHF.

The gene calls are TRBV5-1 and TRBJ2-2, with D uncertain. Trimming took 6 bases from V and 0 from J, leaving 9 bases between them. From germline, CDR1 is SGHRS and CDR2 YFSETQ. The CDR3 has 14 residues. This CDR3 reads CASKSVSNTGELFF. DNA for the CDR3: TGCGCCAGCAAATCCGTTTCGAACACCGGGGAGCTGTTTTTT.

This clone was detected once. This chain joins TRBV9 and TRBJ1-2; D perhaps matches TRBD1 (6 bases). Trimming pared 0 bases from V and 3 bases from J, leaving 15 bases between. The CDR3 is made up of 16 amino acids. Germline loops: CDR1 SGDLS, CDR2 YYNGEE. The CDR3 region is CASSVDAGGEYYGYTF. The CDR3 DNA reads as TGTGCCAGCAGCGTAGATGCTGGGGGCGAGTACTATGGCTACACCTTC.

V and J are TRBV28 and TRBJ1-1, with a possible D match to TRBD1 (5 bases). CDR3 length: 14 amino acids. Germline lookup yields CDR1 MDHEN and CDR2 SYDVKM. V was cut by 5 bases and J by 4 bases, with 14 bases left in between. The CDR3 DNA follows: TGTGCCAGCAGTATTGGGGCCCCCAGCACTGAAGCTTTCTTT. Translation: CASSIGAPSTEAFF.

This clone appeared once. The chain joins TRBV9 to TRBJ1-5; no definite D call. Germline V CDR1 and CDR2: SGDLS, YYNGEE. The CDR3 extends over 12 amino acids. The germline V and J ends were trimmed by 0 bases and 9 bases, with 7 bases remaining between them. CDR3 sequence (DNA): TGTGCCAGCAGCGTAGACGAGGGGCCCCAGCATTTT. Protein product: CASSVDEGPQHF.

This clone appeared a few times. The chain couples TRBV19 to TRBJ1-2; 7 positions match TRBD1. Trimming took 5 bases from V and 2 from J; bases not matched to a gene: 5. In germline, CDR1 is LNHDA, CDR2 SQIVND (reference sequence). The CDR3 covers 14 residues. The CDR3 nucleotides are TGTGCCAGTAGTGAGGGGGCAGGGAACTATGGCTACACCTTC. Translated: CASSEGAGNYGYTF.

V usage is TRBV11-2 and J usage is TRBJ2-2; D is uncertain. The CDR3 loop spans 15 amino acids. CDR1 is SGHAT, CDR2 FQNNGV, per germline. V was trimmed by 0 bases and J by 4 bases, leaving 9 bases between them. The CDR3 region is CASSLDRRSTGELFF. The CDR3 nucleotides are TGTGCCAGCAGCTTAGATCGACGGAGCACCGGGGAGCTGTTTTTT.

In DNA, the CDR3 is TGTGCCAGCAGGAGTAACGAGCAGTACTTC. It codes for CASRSNEQYF. V and J are TRBV2 and TRBJ2-7; no reliable D call. V dropped 6 bases and J dropped 5 bases, with 5 bases sitting between them. This CDR3 has 10 residues. Germline CDR1 is SNHLY and CDR2 is FYNNEI.

This clone was counted only a few times. This chain uses TRBV10-3 with TRBJ2-7; 8 nucleotides align to TRBD2. This CDR3 contains 15 residues. The V and J ends lost 5 bases and 0 bases, in that order; junction bases with no gene match: 6. CDR1 is ENHRY, CDR2 SYGVKD, per germline. CDR3 DNA: TGTGCCATCAGTTCTGGCGGGGGGTTCTCCTACGAGCAGTACTTC. Translated, it gives CAISSGGGFSYEQYF.

The V gene is TRBV6-1, the J gene TRBJ1-5; 8 nucleotides agree with TRBD1. V trimming: 6 bases; J trimming: 6 bases; junction bases outside the gene matches: 4. The CDR3 loop spans 13 amino acids. Germline lookup yields CDR1 MNHNS and CDR2 SASEGT. The CDR3 region has the DNA TGTGCCAGCAGGGGACAGGCTCGTCAGCCCCAGCATTTT. Translating it yields CASRGQARQPQHF.

In its sample, this clone was seen once. The V and J genes are TRBV19 and TRBJ2-7, with no clear D. The germline V gene has CDR1 LNHDA and CDR2 SQIVND (reference sequence). The CDR3 has 13 amino acids. Trimming took 3 bases from V and 2 from J, leaving 8 bases between them. The CDR3 here is CASSIGSAYEQYF. CDR3 DNA sequence: TGTGCCAGTAGTATTGGGTCAGCCTACGAGCAGTACTTC.

V usage is TRBV9 and J usage is TRBJ2-2; TRBD2 agrees at 12 bases. This CDR3 is 15 amino acids long. Germline CDR1 SGDLS, CDR2 YYNGEE. Trimming at V came to 1 base and at J to 6 bases, leaving 1 base not matched to a gene. The CDR3 bases are TGTGCCAGCAGCGTACTAGCGGGAGGGCCCGGGGAGCTGTTTTTT. Translating gives CASSVLAGGPGELFF. Based on the CDR3 plus reference TRBV9 and TRBJ2-2, the full variable domain is DSGVTQTPKHLITATGQRVTLRCSPRSGDLSVYWYQQSLDQGLQFLIQYYNGEERAKGNILERFSAQQFPDLHSELNLSSLELGDSALYFCASSVLAGGPGELFFGEGSRLTVL.

The chain employs TRBV4-1 and TRBJ1-3, with 11 bases aligning to TRBD1. V dropped 4 bases and J dropped 1; count of bases not matched to a gene: 3. The CDR3 runs to 16 residues. Per the germline V gene, CDR1 is MGHRA and CDR2 is YSYEKL. CDR3 coding DNA: TGCGCCAGCAGCCGCGGACAGGGGGCTTCTGGAAACACCATATATTTT. It translates to CASSRGQGASGNTIYF.